This passage covers 2 T cell receptor beta chains from one sample sequenced in a study of cytomegalovirus exposure and HLA in healthy donors. The PCR had 60 Vbeta and 13 Jbeta primers. Data came from immunoSEQ multiplex PCR; TCRdb stores just in-frame clones and leaves some out. The sample includes about 52,000 clones, about 57% of them seen just once. The sequencing sample was made of PBMCs. These receptors were collected from a human donor in good health.

The table lists this clone with a few counts. This sequence joins TRBV2 and TRBJ1-1; no clear D gene. This CDR3 has 13 amino acids. Germline V gene sequence: CDR1 SNHLY, CDR2 FYNNEI. V dropped 6 bases and J dropped 9 bases, with 17 bases sitting between them. The CDR3 region has the DNA TGTGCCAGCAGAATCGGAGGGCCCTTGAAAGCTTTCTTT. Protein: CASRIGGPLKAFF.

The genes are TRBV19 and TRBJ1-2, with D possibly matching TRBD1 (5 bases). Trimming left V 3 bases short and J 0 bases short, with 14 bases between. Looked up from germline, CDR1 is LNHDA and CDR2 is SQIVND (reference sequence). The CDR3 extends over 16 amino acids. This CDR3 reads CASSIPGHPTNYGYTF. Written as DNA, the CDR3 is TGTGCCAGTAGTATTCCCGGACACCCTACTAACTATGGCTACACCTTC.